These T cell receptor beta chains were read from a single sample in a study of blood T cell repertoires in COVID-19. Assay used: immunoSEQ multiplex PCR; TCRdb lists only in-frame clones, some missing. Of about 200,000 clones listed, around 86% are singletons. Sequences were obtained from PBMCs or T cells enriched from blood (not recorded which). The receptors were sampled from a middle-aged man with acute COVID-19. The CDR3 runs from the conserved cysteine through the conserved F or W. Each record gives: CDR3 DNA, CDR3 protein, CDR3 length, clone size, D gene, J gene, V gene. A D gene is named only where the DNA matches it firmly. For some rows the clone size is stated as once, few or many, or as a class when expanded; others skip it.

cdr3_nt: TGTGCCAGCAGGCTGATGGCGGGGGGCACCGGGGAGCTGTTTTTT; cdr3_aa: CASRLMAGGTGELFF; cdr3_length: 15; clone_size: -; d_call: TRBD2; j_call: TRBJ2-2; v_call: TRBV19
cdr3_nt: TGTGCCAGCAGTGGACAGCCTAATCAGCCCCAGCATTTT; cdr3_aa: CASSGQPNQPQHF; cdr3_length: 13; clone_size: -; d_call: -; j_call: TRBJ1-5; v_call: TRBV2
cdr3_nt: TGTGCCAGCAGTCCCTGGGACACCCAACAAGAGACCCAGTACTTC; cdr3_aa: CASSPWDTQQETQYF; cdr3_length: 15; clone_size: -; d_call: -; j_call: TRBJ2-5; v_call: TRBV28
cdr3_nt: TGTGCCAGCAGTCTACGAGGAATCGTTGAAGCTTTCTTT; cdr3_aa: CASSLRGIVEAFF; cdr3_length: 13; clone_size: once; d_call: -; j_call: TRBJ1-1; v_call: TRBV28
cdr3_nt: TGTGCCAGCAGTTCCACTAGCGGGCACGAGCAGTACTTC; cdr3_aa: CASSSTSGHEQYF; cdr3_length: 13; clone_size: once; d_call: TRBD2; j_call: TRBJ2-7; v_call: TRBV5-6
cdr3_nt: TGTGCCAGCAGCAACCGAGGGGGTAGCCGAGGCACCGGGGAGCTGTTTTTT; cdr3_aa: CASSNRGGSRGTGELFF; cdr3_length: 17; clone_size: -; d_call: -; j_call: TRBJ2-2; v_call: TRBV9
cdr3_nt: TGTGCCAGCAGCGTCCAGGGAAGCACAGATACGCAGTATTTT; cdr3_aa: CASSVQGSTDTQYF; cdr3_length: 14; clone_size: -; d_call: -; j_call: TRBJ2-3; v_call: TRBV9
cdr3_nt: TGTGCCAGCAGTTTCGAGACTACAGATACGCAGTATTTT; cdr3_aa: CASSFETTDTQYF; cdr3_length: 13; clone_size: -; d_call: -; j_call: TRBJ2-3; v_call: TRBV27
cdr3_nt: TGTGCCACCGGGAGGGAGACCCAGTACTTC; cdr3_aa: CATGRETQYF; cdr3_length: 10; clone_size: -; d_call: -; j_call: TRBJ2-5; v_call: TRBV15
cdr3_nt: TGTGCCAGCAGCGCGGGACTAGCGTCTAGCAATGAGCAGTTCTTC; cdr3_aa: CASSAGLASSNEQFF; cdr3_length: 15; clone_size: few; d_call: TRBD2; j_call: TRBJ2-1; v_call: TRBV9
cdr3_nt: TGTGCTAGTGGTTCACGGACAGGAGTGAACCCCGGGGAGCTGTTTTTT; cdr3_aa: CASGSRTGVNPGELFF; cdr3_length: 16; clone_size: -; d_call: TRBD1; j_call: TRBJ2-2; v_call: TRBV12-5
cdr3_nt: TGTGCCAGCAGAAACGGAGGGAGGGAGCAGTACTTC; cdr3_aa: CASRNGGREQYF; cdr3_length: 12; clone_size: -; d_call: -; j_call: TRBJ2-7; v_call: TRBV3-1/TRBV3-2
cdr3_nt: TGTGCCACCAGTGATTTGACTGATACCACCGGGGAGCTGTTTTTT; cdr3_aa: CATSDLTDTTGELFF; cdr3_length: 15; clone_size: medium-sized; d_call: -; j_call: TRBJ2-2; v_call: TRBV24-1
cdr3_nt: TGTGCCAGCAGCCCAAGACAGGGCGGGAACTATGGCTACACCTTC; cdr3_aa: CASSPRQGGNYGYTF; cdr3_length: 15; clone_size: few; d_call: TRBD1; j_call: TRBJ1-2; v_call: TRBV6-5
cdr3_nt: TGTGCCAGTAGGACTGGGGCGGTGAACACCGGGGAGCTGTTTTTT; cdr3_aa: CASRTGAVNTGELFF; cdr3_length: 15; clone_size: -; d_call: -; j_call: TRBJ2-2; v_call: TRBV19
cdr3_nt: TGTGCCAGCAGTTACGATAGAATTACCGGCGAGCAGTACTTC; cdr3_aa: CASSYDRITGEQYF; cdr3_length: 14; clone_size: -; d_call: -; j_call: TRBJ2-7; v_call: TRBV6-5
cdr3_nt: TGTGCCAGCAGTTGGAGGCCAGCGGGAGCAGGGTACGAGCAGTACTTC; cdr3_aa: CASSWRPAGAGYEQYF; cdr3_length: 16; clone_size: -; d_call: TRBD2; j_call: TRBJ2-7; v_call: TRBV27
cdr3_nt: TGTGCCAGCAGCAAACTAAGCAGGTTTCCTCCCGTGAACACTGAAGCTTTCTTT; cdr3_aa: CASSKLSRFPPVNTEAFF; cdr3_length: 18; clone_size: -; d_call: -; j_call: TRBJ1-1; v_call: TRBV21-1
cdr3_nt: TGTGCCAGCAGCCTGCAGGCTGCCGCTTATGAGCAGTACTTC; cdr3_aa: CASSLQAAAYEQYF; cdr3_length: 14; clone_size: -; d_call: -; j_call: TRBJ2-7; v_call: TRBV11-2
cdr3_nt: TGCAGCGAGGGACATAATAAAGAGACCCAGTACTTC; cdr3_aa: CSEGHNKETQYF; cdr3_length: 12; clone_size: -; d_call: -; j_call: TRBJ2-5; v_call: TRBV29-1
cdr3_nt: TGTGCCAGCAGTTTCACAACAGCTAATGAAAAACTGTTTTTT; cdr3_aa: CASSFTTANEKLFF; cdr3_length: 14; clone_size: -; d_call: -; j_call: TRBJ1-4; v_call: TRBV27
cdr3_nt: TGTGCCAGCAGCCCGCGGGACTCTTTTACCAAAAACATTCAGTACTTC; cdr3_aa: CASSPRDSFTKNIQYF; cdr3_length: 16; clone_size: -; d_call: -; j_call: TRBJ2-4; v_call: TRBV3-1/TRBV3-2
cdr3_nt: TGTGCCAGCAGTTTAACCGAGGCAAGACAGAATCGGGGCTACACCTTC; cdr3_aa: CASSLTEARQNRGYTF; cdr3_length: 16; clone_size: -; d_call: -; j_call: TRBJ1-2; v_call: TRBV28
cdr3_nt: TGCGCCAGCAGCCAATTGCTCCAGGGCTGGACTACGAGCAATCAGCCCCAGCATTTT; cdr3_aa: CASSQLLQGWTTSNQPQHF; cdr3_length: 19; clone_size: -; d_call: -; j_call: TRBJ1-5; v_call: TRBV4-1
cdr3_nt: TGTGCCATCAGCGACAAGGGGCCCGGGACTAGAGGGGAGACCCAGTACTTC; cdr3_aa: CAISDKGPGTRGETQYF; cdr3_length: 17; clone_size: -; d_call: TRBD2; j_call: TRBJ2-5; v_call: TRBV10-3